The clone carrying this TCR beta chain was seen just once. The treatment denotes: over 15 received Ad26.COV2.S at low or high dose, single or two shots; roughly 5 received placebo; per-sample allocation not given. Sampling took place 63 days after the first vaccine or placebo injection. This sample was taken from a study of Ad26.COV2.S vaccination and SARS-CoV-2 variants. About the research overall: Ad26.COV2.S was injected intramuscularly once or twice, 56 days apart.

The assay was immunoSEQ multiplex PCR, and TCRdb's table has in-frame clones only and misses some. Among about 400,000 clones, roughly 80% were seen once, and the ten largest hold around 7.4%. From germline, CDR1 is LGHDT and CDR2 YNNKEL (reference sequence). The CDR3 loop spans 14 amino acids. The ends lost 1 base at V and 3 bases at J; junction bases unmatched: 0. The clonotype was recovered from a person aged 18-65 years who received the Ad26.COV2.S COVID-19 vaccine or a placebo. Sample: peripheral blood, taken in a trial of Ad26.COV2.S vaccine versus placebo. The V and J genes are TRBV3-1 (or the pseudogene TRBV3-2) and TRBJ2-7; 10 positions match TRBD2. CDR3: CASSQGLAGYEQYF. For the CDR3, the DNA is TGTGCCAGCAGCCAAGGACTAGCGGGCTACGAGCAGTACTTC.